Listed below are T cell receptor beta chains from one sample, sequenced in a study of shared clonotypes between healthy human individuals. Profiled with immunoSEQ multiplex PCR; TCRdb holds only in-frame clones, not every one. The sample consists of over a million clones, approximately 80% of them appearing once. The sample taken for sequencing was memory CD4+ T cells from PBMCs. These receptors were collected from a man aged 18 to 29 in good health. Some clones in this sample may be carry-over from other donors' samples. Both conserved end residues are part of each CDR3. D genes are given only for firm matches. Some rows have no size entry. The others give once, few or many, or a class for an expanded clone.

>TRBJ1-5|TRBV28|.|once
CASSYTGRQDQPQHF
TGTGCCAGCAGCTATACAGGGAGGCAGGATCAGCCCCAGCATTTT
>TRBJ2-5|TRBV27|.|many
CASSLSWASQETQYF
TGTGCCAGCAGTTTATCGTGGGCATCCCAAGAGACCCAGTACTTC
>TRBJ1-4|TRBV29-1|.|.
CSAGLQTGSNEKLFF
TGCAGCGCTGGTCTACAGACAGGAAGCAATGAAAAACTGTTTTTT
>TRBJ2-7|TRBV19|.|.
CASSIVWQGPPYEQYF
TGTGCCAGTAGTATAGTATGGCAGGGTCCTCCATACGAGCAGTACTTC
>TRBJ2-1|TRBV5-1|.|.
CASSLAGGQIYNEQFF
TGCGCCAGCAGCTTGGCCGGGGGGCAAATCTACAATGAGCAGTTCTTC
>TRBJ2-1|TRBV11-3|TRBD2|.
CASSFRTSGRATDEQFF
TGTGCCAGCAGCTTTCGTACTAGCGGGAGGGCCACGGATGAGCAGTTCTTC
>TRBJ2-5|TRBV4-1|.|.
CASSHPLETQYF
TGCGCCAGCAGCCACCCCCTAGAGACCCAGTACTTC
>TRBJ1-1|TRBV18|.|.
CASSPREGRNTEAFF
TGTGCCAGCTCACCACGGGAGGGGCGTAACACTGAAGCTTTCTTT
>TRBJ2-1|TRBV5-6|TRBD2|.
CASSSRTSGRANEQFF
TGTGCCAGCAGCTCTAGGACTAGCGGGAGGGCAAATGAGCAGTTCTTC
>TRBJ1-1|TRBV4-3|.|.
CASSQDRGTGIEAFF
TGCGCCAGCAGCCAAGATAGGGGGACGGGGATAGAAGCTTTCTTT
>TRBJ2-4|TRBV4-2|TRBD2|.
CASSQEFLAGAKNIQYF
TGTGCCAGCAGCCAAGAGTTCCTAGCGGGGGCCAAAAACATTCAGTACTTC
>TRBJ2-1|TRBV7-6|.|.
CASSLAAAGYNEQFF
TGTGCCAGCAGCTTAGCCGCGGCTGGGTACAATGAGCAGTTCTTC
>TRBJ2-5|TRBV27|.|.
CASQGWGQETQYF
TGTGCCAGCCAGGGTTGGGGGCAAGAGACCCAGTACTTC
>TRBJ2-1|TRBV7-8|.|.
CASRLSDEQFF
TGTGCCAGCAGGCTTAGCGATGAGCAGTTCTTC
>TRBJ2-2|TRBV7-8|TRBD1|.
CASSLATGQGAGELFF
TGTGCCAGCAGCTTAGCGACGGGACAGGGAGCCGGGGAGCTGTTTTTT
>TRBJ1-2|TRBV9|TRBD1|.
CASSTHRTGQNYGYTF
TGTGCCAGCAGCACCCATCGGACAGGACAGAACTATGGCTACACCTTC
>TRBJ2-7|TRBV10-3|TRBD1|few
CAISESLGQGIHQYF
TGTGCCATCAGTGAGTCGCTAGGACAGGGGATCCATCAGTACTTC
>TRBJ2-1|TRBV5-1|.|.
CASSLVPGTYNEQFF
TGCGCCAGCAGCTTGGTTCCGGGAACCTACAATGAGCAGTTCTTC
>TRBJ2-2|TRBV7-3|.|few
CASRPSTGELFF
TGTGCCAGCAGGCCATCCACCGGGGAGCTGTTTTTT
>TRBJ2-3|TRBV9|.|.
CASSVGDFTDTQYF
TGTGCCAGCAGCGTAGGGGACTTCACAGATACGCAGTATTTT
>TRBJ2-6|TRBV27|.|.
CASSSPTRKGANVLTF
TGTGCCAGCAGTTCCCCCACGCGGAAAGGGGCCAACGTCCTGACTTTC
>TRBJ2-7|TRBV11-2|.|.
CASSTGHASSAQYF
TGTGCCAGCAGTACCGGACACGCCTCCTCGGCGCAGTACTTC
>TRBJ2-1|TRBV7-8|TRBD2|few
CASSWASGDNEQFF
TGTGCCAGCAGCTGGGCTAGCGGGGACAATGAGCAGTTCTTC
>TRBJ1-3|TRBV30|.|.
CAWSVGGATGNTIYF
TGTGCCTGGAGTGTAGGGGGGGCAACTGGAAACACCATATATTTT
>TRBJ2-7|TRBV7-9|.|.
CASSLVSGRSYEQYF
TGTGCCAGCAGCTTAGTATCCGGGCGCTCCTACGAGCAGTACTTC
>TRBJ2-3|TRBV25-1|.|once
CASSEPGDFTDTQYF
TGTGCCAGCAGTGAACCAGGTGACTTCACAGATACGCAGTATTTT
>TRBJ1-4|TRBV19|.|few
CASSMGEKLFF
TGTGCCAGTAGTATGGGTGAAAAACTGTTTTTT
>TRBJ2-5|TRBV30|.|.
CAWSPGGGLGETQYF
TGTGCCTGGAGTCCCGGGGGAGGCCTGGGAGAGACCCAGTACTTC
>TRBJ2-7|TRBV28|TRBD1|.
CASSFRQGYEQYF
TGTGCCAGCAGTTTTAGACAGGGCTACGAGCAGTACTTC
>TRBJ1-1|TRBV6-6|.|.
CASRSGQNTEAFF
TGTGCCAGCAGATCGGGACAAAACACTGAAGCTTTCTTT
>TRBJ2-5|TRBV4-1|TRBD2|once
CASSQDRGLAGGETQYF
TGCGCCAGCAGCCAAGATCGGGGACTAGCGGGAGGAGAGACCCAGTACTTC
>TRBJ2-5|TRBV15|.|.
CATSRDQDGLETQYF
TGTGCCACCAGCAGAGATCAAGACGGACTGGAGACCCAGTACTTC
>TRBJ1-5|TRBV18|TRBD1|.
CASSRQGDDQPQHF
TGTGCCAGCTCACGACAGGGGGACGATCAGCCCCAGCATTTT
>TRBJ2-1|TRBV4-1|TRBD2|once
CASSQAALAGRNEQFF
TGCGCCAGCAGCCAAGCGGCGCTAGCGGGACGGAATGAGCAGTTCTTC
>TRBJ2-1|TRBV14|TRBD1|.
CASSRTGINEQFF
TGTGCCAGCAGCCGGACAGGTATCAATGAGCAGTTCTTC
>TRBJ2-7|TRBV5-1|.|.
CASSLGPGLAYEQYF
TGCGCCAGCAGCTTGGGGCCGGGATTGGCCTACGAGCAGTACTTC
>TRBJ1-2|TRBV5-1|TRBD1|.
CASSATGGQYGYTF
TGCGCCAGCAGTGCTACGGGGGGACAGTATGGCTACACCTTC
>TRBJ1-5|TRBV2|.|.
CASSERAENQPQHF
TGTGCCAGCAGTGAAAGGGCTGAAAATCAGCCCCAGCATTTT
>TRBJ2-5|TRBV9|TRBD1|once
CASSPRTGGVETQYF
TGTGCCAGCAGCCCCCGGACAGGGGGCGTGGAGACCCAGTACTTC
>TRBJ2-7|TRBV27|.|.
CASSPSGMGYEQYF
TGTGCCAGCAGTCCTTCAGGAATGGGGTACGAGCAGTACTTC